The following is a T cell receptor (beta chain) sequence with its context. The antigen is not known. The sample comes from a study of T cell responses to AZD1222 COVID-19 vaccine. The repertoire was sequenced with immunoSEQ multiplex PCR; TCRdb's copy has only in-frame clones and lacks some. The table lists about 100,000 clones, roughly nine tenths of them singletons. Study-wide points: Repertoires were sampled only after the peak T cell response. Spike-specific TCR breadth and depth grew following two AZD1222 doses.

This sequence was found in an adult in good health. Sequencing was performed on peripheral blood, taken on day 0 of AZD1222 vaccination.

CDR3 in DNA: TGTGCCAGCAGGGGACAGGGGCGTTATAATTCACCCCTCCACTTT. This sequence encodes CASRGQGRYNSPLHF. This chain joins TRBV2 and TRBJ1-6; 10 nucleotides match TRBD1. The CDR3 contains 15 residues. Trimming at V came to 6 bases and at J to 4 bases, leaving 3 bases not matched to a gene. Per the germline V gene, CDR1 is SNHLY and CDR2 is FYNNEI.